This T cell receptor beta chain was sequenced during a study of T-cell memory formation after mild COVID-19. Broader study findings: Clones shrinking from day 15 to 85 showed even CD4/CD8 mixes; later expanders tilted CD4+.

In the case of this clonotype: Antigen specificity is unknown.

Employing constant-segment primers, 5'RACE generated TCR alpha and TCR beta cDNA libraries bearing sample barcodes and UMIs. TCRdb independently ran MiXCR on the 5' RACE reads; one entry per CDR3 protein. The sample includes a few hundred thousand distinct CDR3 sequences, approximately 20% of them seen just once. The V gene lost 4 bases and the J gene lost 5 bases, with 12 bases spanning the gap. This CDR3 region has 14 residues. Looked up from germline, CDR1 is SGHKS and CDR2 is YYEKEE (reference sequence). The specimen was PBMCs or a T cell subset sorted from them (not recorded which). This clonotype originated in a young man who had mild COVID-19 (a few samples of this study predate the infection). Cell type and time point are not known. The V and J genes are TRBV5-5 and TRBJ1-4; possible D gene TRBD1, 5 bases. For the CDR3, the DNA is TGTGCCAGCAGCCCCGAGTGGGGCAATGAAAAACTGTTTTTT. Protein: CASSPEWGNEKLFF.